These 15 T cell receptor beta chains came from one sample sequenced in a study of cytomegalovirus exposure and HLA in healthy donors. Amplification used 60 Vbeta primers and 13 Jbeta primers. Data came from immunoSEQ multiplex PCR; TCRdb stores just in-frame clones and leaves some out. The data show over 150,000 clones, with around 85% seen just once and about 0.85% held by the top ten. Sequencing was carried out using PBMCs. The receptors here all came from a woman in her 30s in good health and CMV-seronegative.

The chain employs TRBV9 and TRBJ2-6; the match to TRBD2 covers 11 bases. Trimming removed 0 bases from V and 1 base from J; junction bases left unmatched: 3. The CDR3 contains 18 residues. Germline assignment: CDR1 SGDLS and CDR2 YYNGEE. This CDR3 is CASSVVSGGGSGANVLTF. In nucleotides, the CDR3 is TGTGCCAGCAGCGTAGTTAGCGGGGGGGGTTCTGGGGCCAACGTCCTGACTTTC.

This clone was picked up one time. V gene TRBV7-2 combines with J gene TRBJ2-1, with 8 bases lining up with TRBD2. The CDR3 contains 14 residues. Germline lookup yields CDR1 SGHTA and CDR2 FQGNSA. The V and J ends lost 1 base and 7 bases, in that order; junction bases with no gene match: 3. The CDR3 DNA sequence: TGTGCCAGCAGCTTAGGCGGGACTAGGAATGAGCAGTTCTTC. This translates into CASSLGGTRNEQFF.

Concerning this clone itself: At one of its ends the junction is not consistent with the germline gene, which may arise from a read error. In DNA form, the CDR3 reads TGTGCCAGCAGCGAAGACAGGTCCACCTACAATGAGCAGTTCTTC. Encoded protein: CASSEDRSTYNEQFF. The J gene is TRBJ2-1, the V gene TRBV6-1; a weak D match, TRBD1 (6 bases). This CDR3 region has 15 residues. Germline CDR1 and CDR2: MNHNS and SASEGT.

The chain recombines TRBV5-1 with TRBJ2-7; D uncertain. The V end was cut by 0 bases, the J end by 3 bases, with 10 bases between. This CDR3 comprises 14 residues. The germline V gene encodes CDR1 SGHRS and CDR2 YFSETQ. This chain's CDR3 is CASSLAGPIYEQYF. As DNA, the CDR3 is TGCGCCAGCAGCTTGGCTGGCCCGATCTACGAGCAGTACTTC. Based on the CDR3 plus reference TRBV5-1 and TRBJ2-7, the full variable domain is KAGVTQTPRYLIKTRGQQVTLSCSPISGHRSVSWYQQTPGQGLQFLFEYFSETQRNKGNFPGRFSGRQFSNSRSEMNVSTLELGDSALYLCASSLAGPIYEQYFGPGTRLTVT.

The CDR3 here is CAIRGDSAPYEQYF. Here the CDR3 DNA reads TGTGCCATCAGGGGGGACAGTGCTCCCTACGAGCAGTACTTC. The chain employs TRBV10-3 and TRBJ2-7, with 7 bases matching TRBD1. CDR1 and CDR2 from the germline V gene are ENHRY and SYGVKD. The CDR3 has 14 amino acids. Trimming removed 6 bases from V and 2 bases from J; junction bases left unmatched: 7.

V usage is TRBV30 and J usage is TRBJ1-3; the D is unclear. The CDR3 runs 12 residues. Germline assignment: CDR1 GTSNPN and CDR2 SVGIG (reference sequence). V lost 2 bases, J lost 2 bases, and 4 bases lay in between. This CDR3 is CAWSFTGNTIYF. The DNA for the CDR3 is TGTGCCTGGAGTTTCACTGGAAACACCATATATTTT.

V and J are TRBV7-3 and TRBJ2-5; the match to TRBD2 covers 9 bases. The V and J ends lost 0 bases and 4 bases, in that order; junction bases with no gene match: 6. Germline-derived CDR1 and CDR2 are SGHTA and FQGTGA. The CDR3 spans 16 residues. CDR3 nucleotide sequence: TGTGCCAGCAGCTTAACTGAAGCGGGAGGCGGAGAGACCCAGTACTTC. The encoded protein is CASSLTEAGGGETQYF.

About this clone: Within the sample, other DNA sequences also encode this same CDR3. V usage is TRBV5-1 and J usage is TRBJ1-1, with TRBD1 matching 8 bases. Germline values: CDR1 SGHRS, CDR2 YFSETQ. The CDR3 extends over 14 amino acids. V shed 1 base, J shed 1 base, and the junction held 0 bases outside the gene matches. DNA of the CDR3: TGCGCCAGCAGCTTGACAGGGGGGAACACTGAAGCTTTCTTT. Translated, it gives CASSLTGGNTEAFF.

The CDR3 sequence is CASGPPTRLLYNEQFF. The DNA for the CDR3 is TGTGCTAGTGGTCCCCCGACTAGGCTCCTCTACAATGAGCAGTTCTTC. The J gene is TRBJ2-1, the V gene TRBV12-5, with D perhaps TRBD2 (6 bases). The germline CDR1 and CDR2 sequences are LGHNT and FRNRAP. The CDR3 has 16 residues. Trimming took off 5 bases at V and 3 bases at J, with 17 bases between the two ends.

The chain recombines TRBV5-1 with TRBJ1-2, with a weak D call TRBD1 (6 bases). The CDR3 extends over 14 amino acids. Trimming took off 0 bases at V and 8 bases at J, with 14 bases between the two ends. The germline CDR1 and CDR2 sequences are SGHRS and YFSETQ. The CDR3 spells CASSLVVGARGYTF. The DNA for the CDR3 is TGCGCCAGCAGCTTGGTCGTGGGGGCGCGGGGCTACACCTTC.

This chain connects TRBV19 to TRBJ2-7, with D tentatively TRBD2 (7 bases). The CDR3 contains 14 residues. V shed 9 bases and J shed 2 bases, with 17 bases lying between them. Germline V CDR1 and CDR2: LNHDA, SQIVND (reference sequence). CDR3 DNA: TGTGCCAGCAGGGGAGGGCAGGGAGCCTACGAGCAGTACTTC. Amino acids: CASRGGQGAYEQYF.

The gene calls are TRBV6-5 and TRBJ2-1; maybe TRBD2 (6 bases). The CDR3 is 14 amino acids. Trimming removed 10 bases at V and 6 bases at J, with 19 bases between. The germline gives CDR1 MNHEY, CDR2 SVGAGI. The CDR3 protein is CANRKTSRGNEQFF. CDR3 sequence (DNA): TGTGCCAACAGGAAGACTAGTAGGGGCAATGAGCAGTTCTTC.

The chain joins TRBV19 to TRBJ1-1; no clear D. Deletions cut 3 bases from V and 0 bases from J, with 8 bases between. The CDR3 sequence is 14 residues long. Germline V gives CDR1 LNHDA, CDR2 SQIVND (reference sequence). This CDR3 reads CASSMVVLNTEAFF. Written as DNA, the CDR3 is TGTGCCAGTAGTATGGTAGTCCTGAACACTGAAGCTTTCTTT.

The CDR3 nucleotides are TGTGCCAGCAGCTTGGCGGGAGGCTACACAGATACGCAGTATTTT. It encodes CASSLAGGYTDTQYF. The J gene is TRBJ2-3, the V gene TRBV5-8, with 7 bases aligning to TRBD2. The CDR3 runs 15 residues. V lost 0 bases, J lost 2 bases, and 3 bases stayed unmatched. Germline CDR1 reads SGHTS; CDR2 reads YDEGEE.

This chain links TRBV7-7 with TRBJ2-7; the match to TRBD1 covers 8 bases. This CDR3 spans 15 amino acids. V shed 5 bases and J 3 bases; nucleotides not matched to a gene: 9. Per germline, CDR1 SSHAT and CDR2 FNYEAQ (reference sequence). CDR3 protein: CASSPRQGPNYEQYF. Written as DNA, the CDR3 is TGTGCCAGCAGCCCCCGACAGGGGCCCAACTACGAGCAGTACTTC.